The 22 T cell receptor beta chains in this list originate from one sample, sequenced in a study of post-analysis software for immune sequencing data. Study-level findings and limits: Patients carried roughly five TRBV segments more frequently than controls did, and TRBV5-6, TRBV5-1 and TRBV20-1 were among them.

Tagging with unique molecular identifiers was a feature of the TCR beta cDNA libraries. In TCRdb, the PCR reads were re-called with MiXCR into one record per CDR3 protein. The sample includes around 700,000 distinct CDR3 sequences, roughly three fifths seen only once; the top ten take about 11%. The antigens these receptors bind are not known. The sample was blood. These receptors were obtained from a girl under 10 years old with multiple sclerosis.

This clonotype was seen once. CDR3 in amino acids: CASSNRDRRDTQYF. The CDR3 DNA reads as TGTGCCAGCAGCAACCGGGACAGAAGAGATACGCAGTATTTT. This chain uses TRBV7-9 with TRBJ2-3; 7 positions match TRBD1. Germline V lookup: CDR1 SEHNR, CDR2 FQNEAQ (reference sequence). CDR3 length: 14 residues. Unmatched junction bases numbered 7, after V lost 5 bases and J lost 5 bases.

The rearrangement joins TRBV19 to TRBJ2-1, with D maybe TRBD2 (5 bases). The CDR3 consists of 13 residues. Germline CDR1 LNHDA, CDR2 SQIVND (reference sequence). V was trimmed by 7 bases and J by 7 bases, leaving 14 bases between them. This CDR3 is CASISRVGNEQFF. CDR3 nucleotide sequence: TGTGCCAGTATATCGCGGGTGGGGAATGAGCAGTTCTTC.

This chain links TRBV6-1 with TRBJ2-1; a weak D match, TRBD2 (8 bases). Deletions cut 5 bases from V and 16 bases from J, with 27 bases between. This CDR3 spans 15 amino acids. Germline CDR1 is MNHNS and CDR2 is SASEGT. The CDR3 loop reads CASSPGGRGHTEAFF. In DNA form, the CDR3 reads TGTGCCAGCAGTCCGGGGGGGAGGGGGCACACTGAAGCTTTCTTC.

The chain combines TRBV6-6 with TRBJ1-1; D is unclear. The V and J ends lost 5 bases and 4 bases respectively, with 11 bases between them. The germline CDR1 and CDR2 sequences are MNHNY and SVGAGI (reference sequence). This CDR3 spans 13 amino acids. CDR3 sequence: CASSRAKGTEAFF. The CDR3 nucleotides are TGTGCCAGCAGTAGGGCAAAGGGCACTGAAGCTTTCTTT.

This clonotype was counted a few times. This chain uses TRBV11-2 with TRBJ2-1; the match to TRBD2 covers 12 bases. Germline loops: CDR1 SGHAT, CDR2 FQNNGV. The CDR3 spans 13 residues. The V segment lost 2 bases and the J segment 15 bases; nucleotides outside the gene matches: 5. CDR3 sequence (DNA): TGTGCCAGCAGCTTACCCCTAGCGGGAGGGATGTTCTTC. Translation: CASSLPLAGGMFF.

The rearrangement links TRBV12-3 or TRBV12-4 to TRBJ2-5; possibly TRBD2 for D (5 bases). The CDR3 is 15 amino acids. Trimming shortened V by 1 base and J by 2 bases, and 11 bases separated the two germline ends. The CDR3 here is CASSLEDSTQETQYF. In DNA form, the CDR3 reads TGTGCCAGCAGTTTAGAGGACTCCACGCAAGAGACCCAGTACTTC.

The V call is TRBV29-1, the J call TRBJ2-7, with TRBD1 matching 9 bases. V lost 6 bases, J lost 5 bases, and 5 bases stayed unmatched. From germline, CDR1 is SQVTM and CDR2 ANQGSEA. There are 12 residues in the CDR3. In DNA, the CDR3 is TGCAGCGTAGGGGACAGGGAGAACGAGCAGTACTTC. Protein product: CSVGDRENEQYF.

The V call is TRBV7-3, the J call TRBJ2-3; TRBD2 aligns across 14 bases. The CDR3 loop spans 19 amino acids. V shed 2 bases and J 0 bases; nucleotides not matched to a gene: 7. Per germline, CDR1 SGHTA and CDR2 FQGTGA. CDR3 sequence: CASSLPRGTSGSSTDTQYF. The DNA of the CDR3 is TGTGCCAGCAGCTTACCCAGGGGGACTAGCGGGAGTAGCACAGATACGCAGTATTTT.

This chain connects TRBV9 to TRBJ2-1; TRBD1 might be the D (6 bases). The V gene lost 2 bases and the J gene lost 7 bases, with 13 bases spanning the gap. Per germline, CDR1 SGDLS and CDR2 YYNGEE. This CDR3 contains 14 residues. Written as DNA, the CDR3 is TGTGCCAGCAGCGTGGGCAGGGGCTTAAATGAGCAGTTCTTC. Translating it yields CASSVGRGLNEQFF.

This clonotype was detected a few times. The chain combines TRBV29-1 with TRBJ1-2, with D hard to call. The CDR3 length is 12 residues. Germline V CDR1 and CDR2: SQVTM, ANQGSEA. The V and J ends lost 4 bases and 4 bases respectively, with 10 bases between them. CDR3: CSVVADPYGYTF. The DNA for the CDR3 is TGCAGCGTTGTGGCTGATCCCTATGGCTACACCTTC.

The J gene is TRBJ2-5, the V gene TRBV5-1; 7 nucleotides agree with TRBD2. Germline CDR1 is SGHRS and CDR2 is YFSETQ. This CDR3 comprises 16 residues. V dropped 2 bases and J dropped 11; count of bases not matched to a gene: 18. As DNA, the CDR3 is TGCGCCAGCAGCTTCGAGTCGGCTTCAATTGCGCGGGAGCAGTACTTC. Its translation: CASSFESASIAREQYF.

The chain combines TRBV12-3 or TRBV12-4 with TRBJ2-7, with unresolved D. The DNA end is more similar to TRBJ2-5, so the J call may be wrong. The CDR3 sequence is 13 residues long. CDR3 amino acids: CASSLELRETQYF. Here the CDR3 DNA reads TGTGCCAGCAGTTTAGAGCTCCGCGAGACCCAGTACTTC.

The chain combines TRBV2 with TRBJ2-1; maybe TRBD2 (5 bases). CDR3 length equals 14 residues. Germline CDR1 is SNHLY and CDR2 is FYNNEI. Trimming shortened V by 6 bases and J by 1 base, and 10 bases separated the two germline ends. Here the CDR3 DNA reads TGTGCCAGCAGAGAGGGCCTGTCCTACAATGAGCAGTTCTTC. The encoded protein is CASREGLSYNEQFF.

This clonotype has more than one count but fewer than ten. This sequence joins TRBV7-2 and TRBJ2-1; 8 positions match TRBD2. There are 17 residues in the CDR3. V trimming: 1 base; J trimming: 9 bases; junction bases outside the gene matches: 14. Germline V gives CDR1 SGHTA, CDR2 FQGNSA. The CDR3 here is CASSLVGRGLVVFEQFF. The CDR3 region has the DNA TGTGCCAGCAGCTTAGTAGGAAGGGGACTAGTTGTGTTTGAGCAGTTCTTC.

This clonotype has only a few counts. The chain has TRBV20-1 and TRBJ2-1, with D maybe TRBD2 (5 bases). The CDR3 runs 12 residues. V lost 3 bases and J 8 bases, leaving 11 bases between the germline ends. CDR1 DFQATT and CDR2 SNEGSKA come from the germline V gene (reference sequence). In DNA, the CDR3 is TGCAGTGCTAGGGCGAGGGTCGATGAGCAGTTCTTC. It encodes CSARARVDEQFF.

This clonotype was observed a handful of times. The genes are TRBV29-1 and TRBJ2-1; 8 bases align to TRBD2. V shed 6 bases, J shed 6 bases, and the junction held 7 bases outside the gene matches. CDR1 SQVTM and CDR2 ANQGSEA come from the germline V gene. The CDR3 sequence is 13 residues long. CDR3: CSVAGTRGNEQFF. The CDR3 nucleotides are TGCAGCGTCGCCGGGACTAGAGGCAATGAGCAGTTCTTC.

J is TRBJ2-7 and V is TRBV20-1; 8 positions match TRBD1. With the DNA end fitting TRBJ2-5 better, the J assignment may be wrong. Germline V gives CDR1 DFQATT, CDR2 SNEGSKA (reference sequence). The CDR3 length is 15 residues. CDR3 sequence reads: CSAGGQGMTRETQYF. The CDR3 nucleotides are TGCAGTGCGGGCGGACAGGGAATGACACGAGAGACCCAGTACTTC.

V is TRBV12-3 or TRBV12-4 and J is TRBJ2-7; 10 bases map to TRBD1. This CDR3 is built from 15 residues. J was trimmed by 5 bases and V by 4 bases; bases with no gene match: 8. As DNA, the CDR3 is TGTGCCAGCAGTTCTACCGGGACAGGGGATAACGAGCAGTACTTC. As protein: CASSSTGTGDNEQYF.

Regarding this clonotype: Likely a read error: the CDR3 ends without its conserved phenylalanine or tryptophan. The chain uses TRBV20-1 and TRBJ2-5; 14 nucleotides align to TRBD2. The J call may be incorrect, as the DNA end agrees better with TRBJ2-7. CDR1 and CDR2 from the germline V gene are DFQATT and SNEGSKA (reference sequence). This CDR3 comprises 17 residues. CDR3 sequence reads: CSAEETGLAGVPYEQYC. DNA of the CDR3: TGCAGTGCTGAGGAAACGGGACTAGCGGGAGTCCCCTACGAGCAGTACTGC.

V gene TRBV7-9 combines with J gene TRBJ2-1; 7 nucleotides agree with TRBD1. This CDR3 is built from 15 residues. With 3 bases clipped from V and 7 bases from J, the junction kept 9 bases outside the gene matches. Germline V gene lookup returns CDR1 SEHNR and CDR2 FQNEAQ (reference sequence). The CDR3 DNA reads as TGTGCCAGCAGCTTTGGGGCAGGGGGTGAAAATGAGCAGTTCTTC. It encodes CASSFGAGGENEQFF.

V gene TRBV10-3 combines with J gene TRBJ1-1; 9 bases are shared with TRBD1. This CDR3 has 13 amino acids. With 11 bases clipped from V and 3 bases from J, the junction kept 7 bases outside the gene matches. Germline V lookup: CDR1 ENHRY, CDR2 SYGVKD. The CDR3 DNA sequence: TGTGCCGCCGGGGACAGGGATGACACTGAAGCTTTCTTT. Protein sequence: CAAGDRDDTEAFF.

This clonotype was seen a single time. CDR3 nucleotide sequence: TGTGCCAGCAGTGAATCGGGGGCTGGGACAGGAGATCTTACTAACTATGGCTACACCTTC. It codes for CASSESGAGTGDLTNYGYTF. J is TRBJ1-2 and V is TRBV25-1; 8 bases are a match to TRBD1. Trimming took 1 base from V and 0 from J; bases not matched to a gene: 16. This CDR3 spans 20 amino acids. Germline assignment: CDR1 MGHDK and CDR2 SYGVNS.